Listed below are T cell receptor beta chains from one sample, sequenced in a study of cytomegalovirus exposure and HLA in healthy donors. Sequencing used immunoSEQ multiplex PCR; TCRdb keeps in-frame clones, though not all of them. The data show around 190,000 clones, roughly three quarters seen once. Material for sequencing was PBMCs. The receptors originated from a woman between 18 and 30 years old in good health and CMV-seronegative. CDR3s include the opening cysteine and the closing phenylalanine or tryptophan. D genes are given only for firm matches. Rows may omit the clone size; those that give it use once, few, many or a size class.

j_gene,len,abundance,v_gene,d_gene,CDR3aa,CDR3nt
TRBJ1-1,14,-,TRBV27,-,CASSLRGLNTEAFF,TGTGCCAGCAGTTTAAGGGGGTTGAACACTGAAGCTTTCTTT
TRBJ2-7,17,-,TRBV15,TRBD1,CATSPTGVGQLLYEQYF,TGTGCCACCAGCCCCACCGGGGTGGGACAGTTACTCTACGAGCAGTACTTC
TRBJ1-6,14,-,TRBV2,-,CASTPGVRDSPLHF,TGTGCCAGCACCCCGGGGGTCAGGGATTCACCCCTCCACTTT
TRBJ2-6,14,-,TRBV14,-,CASSQPSGANVLTF,TGTGCCAGCAGCCAACCTTCTGGGGCCAACGTCCTGACTTTC
TRBJ1-6,13,-,TRBV6-4,-,CASSEELRSPLHF,TGTGCCAGCAGTGAAGAGTTGAGGTCACCCCTCCACTTT
TRBJ2-7,12,-,TRBV29-1,-,CSVRGLTFEQYF,TGCAGCGTCCGGGGACTCACATTCGAGCAGTACTTC
TRBJ2-3,16,-,TRBV4-2,-,CASSRYSDQVTDTQYF,TGTGCCAGCAGCCGGTATAGCGACCAAGTAACAGATACGCAGTATTTT
TRBJ1-2,15,once,TRBV5-5,TRBD1,CASRGTGDISGGYTF,TGTGCCAGCAGGGGGACAGGGGACATCTCAGGTGGCTACACCTTC
TRBJ1-4,14,-,TRBV9,-,CASSDGTITGKLFF,TGTGCCAGCAGCGACGGGACTATAACTGGAAAACTGTTTTTT
TRBJ2-7,15,once,TRBV25-1,TRBD2,CASSASSGRVYEQYF,TGTGCCAGCAGTGCCTCTAGCGGGAGGGTGTACGAGCAGTACTTC
TRBJ2-1,15,-,TRBV7-6,TRBD1,CASSYGTGASDEQFF,TGTGCCAGCAGCTACGGGACAGGGGCGAGCGATGAGCAGTTCTTC
TRBJ2-7,14,few,TRBV28,TRBD2,CASSLLAGAYEQYF,TGTGCCAGCAGTTTACTAGCGGGGGCCTACGAGCAGTACTTC
TRBJ1-4,14,-,TRBV7-8,-,CASTPGVTNEKLFF,TGTGCCAGCACCCCAGGGGTAACTAATGAAAAACTGTTTTTT
TRBJ2-7,11,-,TRBV20-1,-,CSAARGAEQYF,TGCAGTGCTGCCCGGGGAGCCGAGCAGTACTTC
TRBJ1-1,15,-,TRBV28,TRBD1,CASSLMQGAGTEAFF,TGTGCCAGCAGTCTAATGCAGGGGGCGGGCACTGAAGCTTTCTTT
TRBJ2-1,15,-,TRBV9,TRBD2,CASSDPGTRRNEQFF,TGTGCCAGCAGCGACCCCGGGACTAGGCGTAATGAGCAGTTCTTC
TRBJ1-1,15,-,TRBV9,-,CASSVGEGLGSEAFF,TGTGCCAGCAGCGTAGGTGAGGGACTGGGCTCTGAAGCTTTCTTT
TRBJ1-2,15,-,TRBV7-2,-,CASSSGGALGYGYTF,TGTGCCAGCAGCTCTGGGGGGGCGCTAGGCTATGGCTACACCTTC
TRBJ2-1,17,few,TRBV19,TRBD2,CASSISGSVFSYNEQFF,TGTGCCAGTAGTATAAGCGGGAGTGTATTTTCTTACAATGAGCAGTTCTTC
TRBJ2-5,16,-,TRBV6-5,TRBD1,CASSYSGFQGEETQYF,TGTGCCAGCAGTTACTCGGGGTTTCAGGGGGAAGAGACCCAGTACTTC
TRBJ2-7,13,-,TRBV2,TRBD2,CASRGGESYEQYF,TGTGCCAGCAGGGGAGGGGAATCCTACGAGCAGTACTTC
TRBJ2-7,14,few,TRBV28,-,CASSLIPPAGEQYF,TGTGCCAGCAGTTTAATCCCCCCGGCGGGTGAGCAGTACTTC
TRBJ2-3,14,once,TRBV2,TRBD1,CASSVDRGSDTQYF,TGTGCCAGCAGTGTCGACAGGGGGTCAGATACGCAGTATTTT
TRBJ2-1,16,-,TRBV28,-,CASSLWAGSSYNEQFF,TGTGCCAGCAGTTTGTGGGCGGGGAGCTCCTACAATGAGCAGTTCTTC
TRBJ2-7,14,-,TRBV2,TRBD1,CASSVQGTPYEQYF,TGTGCCAGCAGTGTACAGGGGACCCCCTACGAGCAGTACTTC
TRBJ1-2,16,-,TRBV7-2,TRBD1,CASSLGGTGSNYGYTF,TGTGCCAGCAGCTTAGGGGGGACAGGGAGCAACTATGGCTACACCTTC
TRBJ2-2,18,-,TRBV27,TRBD2,CASTGRRSGASNTGELFF,TGTGCCAGCACGGGTCGAAGGAGCGGGGCCTCGAACACCGGGGAGCTGTTTTTT
TRBJ2-5,14,-,TRBV9,TRBD1,CASSTTGGWETQYF,TGTGCCAGCAGCACAACAGGGGGCTGGGAGACCCAGTACTTC
TRBJ1-3,17,-,TRBV5-1,TRBD1,CASSSGRDRGSGNTIYF,TGCGCCAGCAGCTCCGGAAGGGACAGGGGTTCTGGAAACACCATATATTTT
TRBJ2-1,15,-,TRBV19,TRBD1,CASSIGTGVKNEQFF,TGTGCCAGTAGTATAGGGACAGGGGTCAAAAATGAGCAGTTCTTC
TRBJ2-3,18,-,TRBV11-2,TRBD2,CASSFPGGLAGSTDTQYF,TGTGCCAGCAGCTTCCCAGGGGGTCTAGCGGGAAGCACAGATACGCAGTATTTT
TRBJ1-6,17,-,TRBV7-6,TRBD1,CASSLARGTGNNSPLHF,TGTGCCAGCAGCTTAGCGAGGGGGACAGGAAATAATTCACCCCTCCACTTT
TRBJ2-7,14,-,TRBV6-5,TRBD2,CASSYVAGEGEQYF,TGTGCCAGCAGTTACGTGGCGGGAGAGGGCGAGCAGTACTTC
TRBJ2-3,16,once,TRBV27,-,CASSPPGSGSTDTQYF,TGTGCCAGCAGTCCCCCCGGTAGCGGAAGCACAGATACGCAGTATTTT
TRBJ1-1,12,once,TRBV11-2,-,CASSLGATEAFF,TGTGCCAGCAGCTTAGGTGCGACTGAAGCTTTCTTT
TRBJ1-2,15,-,TRBV5-4,TRBD1,CASRMTGGAGYGYTF,TGTGCCAGCAGGATGACAGGGGGCGCGGGGTATGGCTACACCTTC
TRBJ2-7,15,few,TRBV6-5,-,CASSYSPGADYEQYF,TGTGCCAGCAGTTACTCTCCAGGGGCGGACTACGAGCAGTACTTC
TRBJ2-1,14,-,TRBV11-2,TRBD2,CASSLAGPLNEQFF,TGTGCCAGCAGCCTAGCGGGTCCCCTCAATGAGCAGTTCTTC
TRBJ1-6,15,-,TRBV28,TRBD1,CASERPGQGGSPLHF,TGTGCCAGCGAACGACCCGGACAGGGAGGATCACCCCTCCACTTT
TRBJ1-1,12,few,TRBV27,-,CASKSGEGKAFF,TGTGCCAGCAAAAGTGGGGAGGGTAAAGCTTTCTTT
TRBJ1-1,14,-,TRBV18,-,CASSSGLMSTEAFF,TGTGCCAGCTCATCGGGTCTGATGAGCACTGAAGCTTTCTTT
TRBJ1-6,14,-,TRBV5-8,-,CASSLGQYNSPLHF,TGTGCCAGCAGCTTGGGTCAGTATAATTCACCCCTCCACTTT
TRBJ1-1,11,-,TRBV6-1,-,CAIQIYTEAFF,TGTGCCATTCAGATTTACACTGAAGCTTTCTTT
TRBJ2-1,15,few,TRBV7-2,TRBD2,CASSRRTSALDEQFF,TGTGCCAGCAGCCGTCGGACTAGCGCTCTCGATGAGCAGTTCTTC
TRBJ1-2,13,few,TRBV5-1,TRBD1,CASSETGDYGYTF,TGCGCCAGCAGCGAGACAGGGGACTATGGCTACACCTTC
TRBJ1-1,13,-,TRBV2,-,CASSLAEDTEAFF,TGTGCCAGCAGTTTGGCAGAGGACACTGAAGCTTTCTTT
TRBJ1-1,12,-,TRBV5-1,-,CASSEGRTEAFF,TGCGCCAGCAGCGAGGGTCGGACTGAAGCTTTCTTT